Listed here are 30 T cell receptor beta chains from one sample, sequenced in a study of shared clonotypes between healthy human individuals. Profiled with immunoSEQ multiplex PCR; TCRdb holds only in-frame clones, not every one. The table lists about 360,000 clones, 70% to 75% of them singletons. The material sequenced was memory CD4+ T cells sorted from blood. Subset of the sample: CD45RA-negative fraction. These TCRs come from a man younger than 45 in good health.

CDR3 protein: CASRNDRVPGELFF. The DNA of the CDR3 is TGTGCCAGCAGAAACGACAGGGTCCCCGGGGAGCTGTTTTTT. The chain carries TRBV6-4 and TRBJ2-2, with 7 nucleotides matching TRBD1. Germline CDR1 and CDR2: MRHNA and SNTAGT. The length of the CDR3 is 14 residues. The trim removed 6 bases at V and 6 bases at J, leaving 7 bases unmatched.

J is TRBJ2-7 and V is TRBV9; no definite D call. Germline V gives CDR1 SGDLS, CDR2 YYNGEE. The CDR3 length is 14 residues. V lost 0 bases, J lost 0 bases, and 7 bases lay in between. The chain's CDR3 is CASSVGLHSYEQYF. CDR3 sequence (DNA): TGTGCCAGCAGCGTAGGTCTCCACTCCTACGAGCAGTACTTC.

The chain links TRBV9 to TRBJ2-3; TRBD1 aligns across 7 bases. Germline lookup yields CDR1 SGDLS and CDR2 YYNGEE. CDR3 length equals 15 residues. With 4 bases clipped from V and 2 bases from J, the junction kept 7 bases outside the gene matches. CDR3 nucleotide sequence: TGTGCCAGCAGCTCCAGACAGGGCAACACAGATACGCAGTATTTT. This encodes CASSSRQGNTDTQYF.

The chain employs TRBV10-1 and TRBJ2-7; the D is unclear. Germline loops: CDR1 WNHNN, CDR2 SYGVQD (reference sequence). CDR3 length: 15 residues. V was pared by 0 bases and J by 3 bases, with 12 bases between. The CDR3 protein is CASSESGRQSYEQYF. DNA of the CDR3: TGCGCCAGCAGTGAGTCCGGCAGACAAAGCTACGAGCAGTACTTC.

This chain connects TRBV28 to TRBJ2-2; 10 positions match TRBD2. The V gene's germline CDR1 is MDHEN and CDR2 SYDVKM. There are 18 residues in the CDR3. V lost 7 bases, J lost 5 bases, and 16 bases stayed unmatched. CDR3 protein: CASKSRTSSGSRTGELFF. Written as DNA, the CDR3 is TGTGCCAGCAAATCCAGAACTTCTAGCGGGAGTAGGACCGGGGAGCTGTTTTTT.

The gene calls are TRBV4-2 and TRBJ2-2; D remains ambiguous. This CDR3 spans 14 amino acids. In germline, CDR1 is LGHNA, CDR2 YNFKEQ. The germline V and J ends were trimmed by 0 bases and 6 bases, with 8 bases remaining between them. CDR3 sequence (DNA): TGTGCCAGCAGCCAAGAAGGCAGTCCCGGGGAGCTGTTTTTT. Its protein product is CASSQEGSPGELFF.

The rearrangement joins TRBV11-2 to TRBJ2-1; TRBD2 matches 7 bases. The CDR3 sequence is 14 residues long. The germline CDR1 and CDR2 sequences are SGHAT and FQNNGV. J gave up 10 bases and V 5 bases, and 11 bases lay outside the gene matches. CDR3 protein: CASSPGLREGEQFF. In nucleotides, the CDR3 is TGTGCCAGCAGCCCGGGACTACGCGAGGGGGAGCAGTTCTTC.

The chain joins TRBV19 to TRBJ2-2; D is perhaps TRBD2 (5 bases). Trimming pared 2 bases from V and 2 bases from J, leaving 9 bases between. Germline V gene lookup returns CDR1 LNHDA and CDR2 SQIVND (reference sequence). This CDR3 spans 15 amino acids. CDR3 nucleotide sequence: TGTGCCAGTAGTATACGGACGGGAAACACCGGGGAGCTGTTTTTT. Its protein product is CASSIRTGNTGELFF.

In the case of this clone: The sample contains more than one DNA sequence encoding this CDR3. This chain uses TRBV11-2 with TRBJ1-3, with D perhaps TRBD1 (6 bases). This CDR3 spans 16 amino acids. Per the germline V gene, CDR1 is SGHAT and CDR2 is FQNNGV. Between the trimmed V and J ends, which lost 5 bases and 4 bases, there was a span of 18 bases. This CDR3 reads CASSPIQGTRGNTIYF. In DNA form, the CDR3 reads TGTGCCAGCAGCCCCATACAGGGCACAAGAGGAAACACCATATATTTT.

This chain's CDR3 is CASSPGDRGYTEQYF. The CDR3 DNA reads as TGTGCCAGCTCACCGGGGGACAGGGGTTATACCGAGCAGTACTTC. The chain employs TRBV18 and TRBJ2-7, with 10 bases matching TRBD1. The V gene's germline CDR1 is KGHSH and CDR2 LQKENI. V trimming: 3 bases; J trimming: 6 bases; junction bases outside the gene matches: 8. CDR3 length: 15 amino acids.

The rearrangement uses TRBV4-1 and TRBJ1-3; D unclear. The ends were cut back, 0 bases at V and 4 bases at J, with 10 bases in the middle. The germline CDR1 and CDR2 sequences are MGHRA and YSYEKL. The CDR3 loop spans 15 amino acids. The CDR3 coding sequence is TGCGCCAGCAGCCAAGATGACGTCCTGGGAAACACCATATATTTT. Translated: CASSQDDVLGNTIYF.

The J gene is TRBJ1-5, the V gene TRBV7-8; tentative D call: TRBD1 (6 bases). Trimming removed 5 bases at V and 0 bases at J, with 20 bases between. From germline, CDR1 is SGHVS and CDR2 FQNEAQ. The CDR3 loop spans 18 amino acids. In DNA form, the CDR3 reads TGTGCCAGCAGCGGGGGCCAGGACGGTGGGGATAGCAATCAGCCCCAGCATTTT. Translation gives CASSGGQDGGDSNQPQHF. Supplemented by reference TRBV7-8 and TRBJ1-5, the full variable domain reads GAGVSQSPRYKVAKRGQDVALRCDPISGHVSLFWYQQALGQGPEFLTYFQNEAQLDKSGLPSDRFFAERPEGSVSTLKIQRTQQEDSAVYLCASSGGQDGGDSNQPQHFGDGTRLSIL.

CDR3 coding DNA: TGTGCCAGCAGTGAATATAACGGGAGGGCCCCCTACAATGAGCAGTTCTTC. It codes for CASSEYNGRAPYNEQFF. The chain carries TRBV25-1 and TRBJ2-1; 8 bases align to TRBD2. Germline V gives CDR1 MGHDK, CDR2 SYGVNS. J gave up 2 bases and V 0 bases, and 6 bases lay outside the gene matches. This CDR3 contains 17 residues.

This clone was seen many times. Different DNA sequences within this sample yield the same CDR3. For the CDR3, the DNA is TGTGCCAGCAGCTTAGTCGGGCCGAACACTGAAGCTTTCTTT. It encodes CASSLVGPNTEAFF. The chain uses TRBV11-2 and TRBJ1-1; D is ambiguous. The CDR3 sequence is 14 residues long. V was pared by 1 base and J by 1 base, with 7 bases between. The V gene's germline CDR1 is SGHAT and CDR2 FQNNGV.

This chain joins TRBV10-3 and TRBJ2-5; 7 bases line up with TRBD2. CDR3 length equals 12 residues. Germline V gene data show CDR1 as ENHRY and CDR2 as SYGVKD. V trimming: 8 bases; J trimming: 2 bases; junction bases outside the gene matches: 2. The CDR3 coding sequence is TGTGCCATCCGGGGGGATCAAGAGACCCAGTACTTC. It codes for CAIRGDQETQYF.

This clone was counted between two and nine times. CDR3 nucleotides: TGTGCCAGCTCAAGGGAAGACTATGGCTACACCTTC. Translation gives CASSREDYGYTF. The chain employs TRBV18 and TRBJ1-2; D is unclear. Trimming left V 5 bases short and J 3 bases short, with 7 bases between. The CDR3 covers 12 residues. CDR1 and CDR2 from the germline V gene are KGHSH and LQKENI.

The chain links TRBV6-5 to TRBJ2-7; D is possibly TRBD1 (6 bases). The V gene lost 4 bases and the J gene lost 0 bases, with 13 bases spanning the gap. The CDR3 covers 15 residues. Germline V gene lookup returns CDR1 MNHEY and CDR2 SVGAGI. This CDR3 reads CASSFRDKSSYEQYF. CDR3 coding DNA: TGTGCCAGCAGTTTTAGGGACAAAAGCTCCTACGAGCAGTACTTC.

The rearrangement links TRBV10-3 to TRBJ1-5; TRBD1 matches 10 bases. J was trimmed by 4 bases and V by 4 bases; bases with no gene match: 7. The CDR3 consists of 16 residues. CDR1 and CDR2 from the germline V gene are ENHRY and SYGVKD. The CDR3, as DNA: TGTGCCATCAGTGCCGGGGGACAGGGGAGGAATCAGCCCCAGCATTTT. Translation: CAISAGGQGRNQPQHF.

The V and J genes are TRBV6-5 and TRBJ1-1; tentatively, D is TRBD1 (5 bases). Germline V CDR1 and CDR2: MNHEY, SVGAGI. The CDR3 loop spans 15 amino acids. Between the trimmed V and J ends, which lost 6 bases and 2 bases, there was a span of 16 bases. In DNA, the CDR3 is TGTGCCAGCAGCCGCCCGGGCCAGGGAAACACTGAAGCTTTCTTT. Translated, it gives CASSRPGQGNTEAFF.

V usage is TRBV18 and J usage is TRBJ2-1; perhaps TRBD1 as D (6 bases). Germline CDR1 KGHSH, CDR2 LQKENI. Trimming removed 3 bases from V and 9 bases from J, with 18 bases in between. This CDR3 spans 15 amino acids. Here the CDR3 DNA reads TGTGCCAGCTCACCCGAGTTGGTACAGGGTGGTGAGCAGTTCTTC. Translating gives CASSPELVQGGEQFF.

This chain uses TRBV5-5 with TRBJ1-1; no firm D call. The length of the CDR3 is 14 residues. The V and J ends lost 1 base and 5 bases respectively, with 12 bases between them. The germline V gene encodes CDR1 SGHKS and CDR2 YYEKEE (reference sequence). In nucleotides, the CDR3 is TGTGCCAGCAGCTTGCGAGGAGGAATGACTGAAGCTTTCTTT. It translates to CASSLRGGMTEAFF. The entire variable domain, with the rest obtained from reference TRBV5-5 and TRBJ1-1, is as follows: DAGVTQSPTHLIKTRGQQVTLRCSPISGHKSVSWYQQVLGQGPQFIFQYYEKEERGRGNFPDRFSARQFPNYSSELNVNALLLGDSALYLCASSLRGGMTEAFFGQGTRLTVV.

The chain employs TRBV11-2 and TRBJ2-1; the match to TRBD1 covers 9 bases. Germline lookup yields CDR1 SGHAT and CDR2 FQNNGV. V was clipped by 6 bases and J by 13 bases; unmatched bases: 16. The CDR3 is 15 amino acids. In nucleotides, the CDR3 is TGTGCCAGCAGGGAGACAAAGGGGACAGGGAGGAAACAGTTCTTC. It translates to CASRETKGTGRKQFF. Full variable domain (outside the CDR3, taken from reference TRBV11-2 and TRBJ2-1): EAGVAQSPRYKIIEKRQSVAFWCNPISGHATLYWYQQILGQGPKLLIQFQNNGVVDDSQLPKDRFSAERLKGVDSTLKIQPAKLEDSAVYLCASRETKGTGRKQFFGPGTRLTVL.

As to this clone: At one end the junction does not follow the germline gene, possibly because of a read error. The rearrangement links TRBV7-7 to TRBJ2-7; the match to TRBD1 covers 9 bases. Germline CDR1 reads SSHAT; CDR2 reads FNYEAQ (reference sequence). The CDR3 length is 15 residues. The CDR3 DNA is TGTGCTAGCAGCGAAGGGACAGGGAAGGCCTACGAGCAGTACTTC. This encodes CASSEGTGKAYEQYF.

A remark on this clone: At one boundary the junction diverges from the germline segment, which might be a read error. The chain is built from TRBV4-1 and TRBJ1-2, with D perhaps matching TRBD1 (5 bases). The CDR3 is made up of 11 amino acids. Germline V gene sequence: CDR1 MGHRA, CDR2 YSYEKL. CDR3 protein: CASSQVGRIYF. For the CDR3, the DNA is TGCGCCAGCAGCCAAGTGGGACGGATCTACTTC.

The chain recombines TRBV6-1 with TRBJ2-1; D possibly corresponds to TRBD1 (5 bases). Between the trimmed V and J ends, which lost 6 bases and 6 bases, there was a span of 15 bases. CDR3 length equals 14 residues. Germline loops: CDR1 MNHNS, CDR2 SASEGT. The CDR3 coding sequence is TGTGCCAGCAGGGCCCGACAGCCCAGCAATGAGCAGTTCTTC. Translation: CASRARQPSNEQFF.

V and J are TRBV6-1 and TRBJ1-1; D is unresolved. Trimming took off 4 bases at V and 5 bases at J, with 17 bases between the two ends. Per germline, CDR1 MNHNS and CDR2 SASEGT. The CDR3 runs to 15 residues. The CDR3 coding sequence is TGTGCCAGCAGTGCGCCCCGGCCGCGTGGGACTGAAGCTTTCTTT. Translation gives CASSAPRPRGTEAFF.

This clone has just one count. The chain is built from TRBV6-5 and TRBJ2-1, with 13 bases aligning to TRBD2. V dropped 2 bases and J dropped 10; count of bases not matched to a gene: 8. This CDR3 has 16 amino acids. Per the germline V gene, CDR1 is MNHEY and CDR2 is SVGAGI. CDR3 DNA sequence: TGTGCCAGCAGTTACGAAACTAGCGGGAGGGCCCAAGAGCAGTTCTTC. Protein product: CASSYETSGRAQEQFF.

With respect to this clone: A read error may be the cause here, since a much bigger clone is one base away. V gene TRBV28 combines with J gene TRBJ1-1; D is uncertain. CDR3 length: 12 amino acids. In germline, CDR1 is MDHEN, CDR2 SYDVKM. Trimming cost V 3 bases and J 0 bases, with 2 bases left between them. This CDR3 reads CASSFLNTEAFF. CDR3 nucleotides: TGTGCCAGCAGTTTTTTGAACACTGAAGCTTTCTTT.

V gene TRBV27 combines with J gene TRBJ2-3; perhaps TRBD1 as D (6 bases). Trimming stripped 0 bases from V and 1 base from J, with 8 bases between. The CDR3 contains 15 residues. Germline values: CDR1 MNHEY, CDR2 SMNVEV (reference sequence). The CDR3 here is CASSLSRGGTDTQYF. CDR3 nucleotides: TGTGCCAGCAGTTTATCCAGGGGAGGCACAGATACGCAGTATTTT.

As DNA, the CDR3 is TGCGCCAGCAGCCAAGACCCCTACTCCTACAATGAGCAGTTCTTC. Translating gives CASSQDPYSYNEQFF. The chain employs TRBV4-3 and TRBJ2-1, with D unclear. Trimming shortened V by 0 bases and J by 0 bases, and 6 bases separated the two germline ends. Per germline, CDR1 LGHNA and CDR2 YSLEER. The CDR3 totals 15 residues.